This T cell receptor beta chain appears in the sequencing data of a study of T cells in Graves' hyperthyroidism and ophthalmopathy. Study-wide context: Peripheral blood draws took place at initial diagnosis, ahead of any treatment.

The CDR3 has 16 amino acids. The V and J ends lost 5 bases and 3 bases respectively, with 16 bases between them. The germline V gene encodes CDR1 SGHVS and CDR2 FQNEAQ. RNA transcripts were the template for amplifying TCR beta CDR3 regions. The study used the HTBI primer set for a first-round RT-PCR of the TCR CDR3. TCRdb recomputed calls from the multiplex PCR reads with MiXCR, one row per CDR3 protein. In the table there are about 460,000 distinct CDR3 sequences, 20% to 25% of which are singletons. Subjects with ophthalmopathy showed a Clinical Activity Score no lower than 3, a NOSPECS grade no lower than 4, and a duration shorter than 3 months.

Source material: blood. This receptor was identified in a woman aged 70-85 years with Graves' ophthalmopathy. This sequence joins TRBV7-8 and TRBJ2-2; D ambiguous. The CDR3 spells CASSVPARIHTGELFF. The CDR3 DNA sequence: TGTGCCAGCAGCGTACCGGCTAGAATTCACACCGGGGAGCTGTTTTTT.